What follows are 21 T cell receptor beta chains derived from one specimen sequenced in a study of shared clonotypes between healthy human individuals. Profiled with immunoSEQ multiplex PCR; TCRdb holds only in-frame clones, not every one. The repertoire holds approximately 1,500,000 clones, with roughly 95% as singletons. Sequencing was carried out using naive CD4+ T cells sorted from blood. The subset denotes: CD45RA+ positively selected. The receptor source for this set is a man between 25 and 39 years old in good health.

A remark on this clone: The identical CDR3 is also encoded by other nucleotide sequences in the sample. The genes are TRBV2 and TRBJ2-1; 7 nucleotides align to TRBD2. The germline V gene has CDR1 SNHLY and CDR2 FYNNEI. The CDR3 is 16 residues long. The J segment lost 2 bases and the V segment lost 0 bases, leaving 4 bases of the junction unmatched. CDR3 residues: CASSEALAGAYNEQFF. CDR3 in DNA: TGTGCCAGCAGTGAAGCGCTTGCGGGAGCCTACAATGAGCAGTTCTTC.

This chain links TRBV29-1 with TRBJ2-2; TRBD1 agrees at 8 bases. This CDR3 is built from 11 residues. Unmatched junction bases numbered 4, after V lost 6 bases and J lost 10 bases. Per germline, CDR1 SQVTM and CDR2 ANQGSEA. The CDR3 loop is CSVTGETELFF. The CDR3 nucleotides are TGCAGCGTGACAGGGGAGACGGAGCTGTTTTTT.

The chain couples TRBV9 to TRBJ1-5, with a possible D match to TRBD1 (5 bases). The ends were cut back, 4 bases at V and 5 bases at J, with 19 bases in the middle. Germline CDR1 is SGDLS and CDR2 is YYNGEE. This CDR3 has 16 amino acids. CDR3 amino acids: CASSPWGRGGDQPQHF. CDR3 sequence (DNA): TGTGCCAGCAGCCCCTGGGGACGGGGAGGCGATCAGCCCCAGCATTTT.

The gene calls are TRBV11-2 and TRBJ2-7, with TRBD2 matching 7 bases. The germline V gene encodes CDR1 SGHAT and CDR2 FQNNGV. V was clipped by 1 base and J by 4 bases; unmatched bases: 7. This CDR3 region has 15 residues. The CDR3 DNA reads TGTGCCAGCAGCTTAGTCACCGGGACTAAGTACGAGCAGTACTTC. Translating it yields CASSLVTGTKYEQYF. Full variable domain (outside the CDR3, taken from reference TRBV11-2 and TRBJ2-7): EAGVAQSPRYKIIEKRQSVAFWCNPISGHATLYWYQQILGQGPKLLIQFQNNGVVDDSQLPKDRFSAERLKGVDSTLKIQPAKLEDSAVYLCASSLVTGTKYEQYFGPGTRLTVT.

The chain combines TRBV6-5 with TRBJ2-5; possibly TRBD1 for D (6 bases). Germline V gene data show CDR1 as MNHEY and CDR2 as SVGAGI. The CDR3 totals 13 residues. With 6 bases removed from V and 7 bases from J, the gap between germline ends came to 15 bases. The CDR3: CASSFPGVGTQYF. CDR3 coding DNA: TGTGCCAGCAGCTTCCCAGGGGTGGGGACCCAGTACTTC.

J is TRBJ1-4 and V is TRBV18; D is perhaps TRBD1 (5 bases). CDR1 KGHSH and CDR2 LQKENI come from the germline V gene. Trimming left V 0 bases short and J 6 bases short, with 5 bases between. The CDR3 has 13 amino acids. This chain's CDR3 is CASSPPGDEKLFF. The CDR3 DNA follows: TGTGCCAGCTCACCACCGGGGGATGAAAAACTGTTTTTT. Using reference TRBV18 and TRBJ1-4 for the parts outside the CDR3, the full variable domain is NAGVMQNPRHLVRRRGQEARLRCSPMKGHSHVYWYRQLPEEGLKFMVYLQKENIIDESGMPKERFSAEFPKEGPSILRIQQVVRGDSAAYFCASSPPGDEKLFFGSGTQLSVL.

The chain has TRBV7-9 and TRBJ2-3, with TRBD2 identical over 10 bases. J was trimmed by 5 bases and V by 6 bases; bases with no gene match: 8. The CDR3 has 15 amino acids. Germline V gene data show CDR1 as SEHNR and CDR2 as FQNEAQ (reference sequence). CDR3 residues: CASSSSGRILDTQYF. In nucleotides, the CDR3 is TGTGCCAGCAGTTCTAGCGGGAGAATTTTAGATACGCAGTATTTT. The whole variable domain, remainder taken from reference TRBV7-9 and TRBJ2-3, is DTGVSQNPRHKITKRGQNVTFRCDPISEHNRLYWYRQTLGQGPEFLTYFQNEAQLEKSRLLSDRFSAERPKGSFSTLEIQRTEQGDSAMYLCASSSSGRILDTQYFGPGTRLTVL.

With regard to this clone: Other DNA sequences in this sample translate to the same CDR3. V is TRBV6-1 and J is TRBJ2-7; possible D gene TRBD1, 6 bases. Trimming removed 4 bases from V and 3 bases from J, with 7 bases in between. CDR1 is MNHNS, CDR2 SASEGT, per germline. The CDR3 runs to 12 residues. The CDR3 sequence: CASSVQGYEQYF. Here the CDR3 DNA reads TGTGCCAGCAGTGTACAGGGCTACGAGCAGTACTTC.

This rearrangement joins TRBV19 to TRBJ2-4; unclear D gene. Germline V gene sequence: CDR1 LNHDA, CDR2 SQIVND (reference sequence). The CDR3 consists of 14 residues. With 5 bases removed from V and 0 bases from J, the gap between germline ends came to 8 bases. In nucleotides, the CDR3 is TGTGCCAGTAGTTTTGGGATAGCCAAAAACATTCAGTACTTC. Translation: CASSFGIAKNIQYF.

J is TRBJ2-1 and V is TRBV13; D perhaps matches TRBD2 (5 bases). Trimming removed 4 bases at V and 4 bases at J, with 20 bases between. CDR1 PRHDT and CDR2 FYEKMQ come from the germline V gene (reference sequence). The CDR3 runs to 17 residues. DNA for the CDR3: TGTGCCAGCAGCTCCGGACTCGCGAGAGAACCATACAATGAGCAGTTCTTC. This sequence encodes CASSSGLAREPYNEQFF.

The chain recombines TRBV7-4 with TRBJ1-5; 7 bases are a match to TRBD1. V was clipped by 5 bases and J by 0 bases; unmatched bases: 10. The CDR3 contains 17 residues. Germline V gene data show CDR1 as SGHVT and CDR2 as SQSDAQ. Written as DNA, the CDR3 is TGTGCCAGCAGCCTCGACAGGGTGGGGGATAGCAATCAGCCCCAGCATTTT. This codes for CASSLDRVGDSNQPQHF.

This clone was counted once. Distinct nucleotide sequences in the sample also encode this CDR3. This chain links TRBV15 with TRBJ2-2, with D unclear. V was shortened by 3 bases and J by 7 bases, with 6 bases between the two germline ends. Germline V lookup: CDR1 LNHNV, CDR2 YYDKDF (reference sequence). This CDR3 comprises 12 residues. DNA of the CDR3: TGTGCCACCAGCAGGGTGGGCGGGGAGCTGTTTTTT. Protein: CATSRVGGELFF.

The chain couples TRBV9 to TRBJ1-3; tentative D call: TRBD1 (6 bases). The CDR3 is 16 amino acids. Between the trimmed V and J ends, which lost 0 bases and 0 bases, there was a span of 10 bases. CDR1 SGDLS and CDR2 YYNGEE come from the germline V gene. CDR3 coding DNA: TGTGCCAGCAGCGTAGGGGGGACAAACTCTGGAAACACCATATATTTT. This sequence encodes CASSVGGTNSGNTIYF.

The J gene is TRBJ2-7, the V gene TRBV7-2; D possibly corresponds to TRBD1 (6 bases). The CDR3 loop spans 15 amino acids. Germline CDR1 SGHTA, CDR2 FQGNSA. The V gene lost 1 base and the J gene lost 2 bases, with 12 bases spanning the gap. This CDR3 is CASSLGYRDPYEQYF. The CDR3 DNA follows: TGTGCCAGCAGCTTAGGGTACAGGGATCCCTACGAGCAGTACTTC.

This sequence joins TRBV7-2 and TRBJ2-5; D might be TRBD2 (6 bases). This CDR3 contains 15 residues. The V end lost 3 bases, the J end lost 4 bases, and 15 bases lay between the germline ends. From germline, CDR1 is SGHTA and CDR2 FQGNSA. CDR3 residues: CASSLGREAGETQYF. CDR3 DNA: TGTGCCAGCAGCTTGGGCAGGGAGGCTGGAGAGACCCAGTACTTC.

The chain employs TRBV5-1 and TRBJ1-4; 9 bases agree with TRBD1. J lost 0 bases, V lost 6 bases, and 15 bases had no gene match. The CDR3 loop spans 19 amino acids. Germline CDR1 SGHRS, CDR2 YFSETQ. CDR3 loop: CASKVLGTGLVATNEKLFF. The CDR3 nucleotides read TGCGCCAGCAAGGTCTTAGGGACAGGGCTCGTTGCAACTAATGAAAAACTGTTTTTT.

The chain recombines TRBV29-1 with TRBJ2-3; tentative D call: TRBD2 (5 bases). The V end was cut by 4 bases, the J end by 5 bases, with 7 bases between. This CDR3 spans 11 amino acids. The V gene's germline CDR1 is SQVTM and CDR2 ANQGSEA. CDR3 region: CSVGTLDTQYF. CDR3 coding DNA: TGCAGCGTTGGGACTTTAGATACGCAGTATTTT.

This chain joins TRBV5-4 and TRBJ2-3; no reliable D call. This CDR3 comprises 14 residues. CDR1 SGHNT and CDR2 YYREEE come from the germline V gene (reference sequence). V lost 0 bases and J 4 bases, leaving 9 bases between the germline ends. The CDR3 here is CASSLVHEPDTQYF. As DNA, the CDR3 is TGTGCCAGCAGCTTGGTTCACGAACCAGATACGCAGTATTTT.

V gene TRBV10-3 combines with J gene TRBJ2-7; D may be TRBD1 (6 bases). The CDR3 covers 14 residues. The V and J ends lost 6 bases and 3 bases respectively, with 15 bases between them. CDR1 is ENHRY, CDR2 SYGVKD, per germline. Here the CDR3 DNA reads TGTGCCATCAGGCCTACCGGGACAATCTACGAGCAGTACTTC. Residues: CAIRPTGTIYEQYF.

This clone was observed once. Other DNA sequences from this sample encode an identical CDR3 as well. The rearrangement uses TRBV5-4 and TRBJ2-7, with 7 nucleotides matching TRBD1. This CDR3 region has 14 residues. The ends lost 0 bases at V and 2 bases at J; junction bases unmatched: 2. CDR1 and CDR2 (germline): SGHNT, YYREEE (reference sequence). CDR3 sequence: CASSLGQGAYEQYF. In DNA, the CDR3 is TGTGCCAGCAGCTTGGGGCAGGGGGCCTACGAGCAGTACTTC.

This chain uses TRBV30 with TRBJ1-1, with D hard to call. The CDR3 loop spans 13 amino acids. V lost 0 bases and J 4 bases, leaving 9 bases between the germline ends. Germline-derived CDR1 and CDR2 are GTSNPN and SVGIG (reference sequence). In DNA form, the CDR3 reads TGTGCCTGGAGTGTACGAGACTTCACTGAAGCTTTCTTT. It codes for CAWSVRDFTEAFF.